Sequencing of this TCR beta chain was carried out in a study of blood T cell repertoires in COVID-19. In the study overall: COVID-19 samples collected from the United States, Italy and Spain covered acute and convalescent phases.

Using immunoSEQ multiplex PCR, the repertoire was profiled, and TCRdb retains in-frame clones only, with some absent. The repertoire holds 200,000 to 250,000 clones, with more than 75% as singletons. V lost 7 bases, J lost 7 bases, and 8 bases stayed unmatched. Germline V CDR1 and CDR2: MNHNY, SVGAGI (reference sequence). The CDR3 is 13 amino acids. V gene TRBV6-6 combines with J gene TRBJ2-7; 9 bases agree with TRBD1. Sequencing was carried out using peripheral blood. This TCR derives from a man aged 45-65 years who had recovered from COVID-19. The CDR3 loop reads CASTGTGKVEQYF. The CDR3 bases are TGTGCCAGCACCGGGACAGGGAAGGTGGAGCAGTACTTC.